This T cell receptor (beta chain) was captured in a study of low-dose radiotherapy and immunotherapy resistance in tumors. Specified time point: after trial treatment. Treatment given: LDRT plus nivolumab, ipilimumab, low-dose cyclophosphamide and aspirin (RACIN trial). The V gene's germline CDR1 is LGHNT and CDR2 FRNRAP. The CDR3 consists of 15 residues. Unmatched junction bases numbered 8, after V lost 7 bases and J lost 4 bases. Gene-specific TRAV and TRBV primers were used for first-strand cDNA, covering alpha and beta chains. For amplifying TCRs, the PCR ran for 15 to 20 cycles with Phusion, which was used together with a constant-region primer and the adapter on the V primers. TCRdb independently ran MiXCR on the reads; one entry per CDR3 protein. The sample has tens of thousands of distinct CDR3 sequences; less than 20% are singletons.

The origin of this receptor is a male donor with prostate cancer. The chain carries TRBV12-5 and TRBJ2-1; 9 positions agree with TRBD1. The sample here was PBMCs, taken after low-dose radiotherapy plus immunotherapy. Written as DNA, the CDR3 is TGTGCTAGTGCCAGAGGGACAGGGCGATACAATGAGCAGTTCTTC. Its protein is CASARGTGRYNEQFF.